This T cell receptor beta chain came from a study of blood T cells in healthy people across ages. Through a sample-barcoded 5' primer and a J-beta primer mix, a second PCR was run for roughly 6 to 11 cycles. TCRdb reprocessed the 5' RACE reads via MiXCR and lists one record per CDR3 protein. Of roughly 2 million distinct CDR3 sequences detected, around 48% appear once; the ten largest clones hold less than 2.5%. The CDR3 runs 14 residues. With V trimmed by 4 bases and J by 2 bases, 3 bases remained unmatched. Germline CDR1 is DFQATT and CDR2 is SNEGSKA (reference sequence). The sample was blood. The rearrangement uses TRBV20-1 and TRBJ2-4; 9 bases align to TRBD1. The receptor comes from a woman aged 40 to 50 in good health. The CDR3 DNA reads as TGCAGTGCTACGGGACAGGGACCCAAAAACATTCAGTACTTC. Translated, it gives CSATGQGPKNIQYF.